This passage covers 29 T cell receptor beta chains from one sample sequenced in a study of cytomegalovirus exposure and HLA in healthy donors. PCR was performed using 60 Vbeta and 13 Jbeta primers. Sequenced by immunoSEQ multiplex PCR; TCRdb stores in-frame clones only, minus some. The sample contains 75,000 to 80,000 clones, around 81% of which appear only once. The sequenced material came from PBMCs. The receptors here all came from a man between 35 and 55 years old in good health and CMV-seronegative.

This rearrangement joins TRBV29-1 to TRBJ2-3; 7 positions match TRBD1. With V trimmed by 6 bases and J by 1 base, 7 bases remained unmatched. The CDR3 sequence is 14 residues long. Germline V lookup: CDR1 SQVTM, CDR2 ANQGSEA. The CDR3 bases are TGCAGCGTACGGACAGGCGGAGGCACAGATACGCAGTATTTT. This encodes CSVRTGGGTDTQYF.

The chain links TRBV6-5 to TRBJ2-5; D may be TRBD2 (6 bases). This CDR3 comprises 13 residues. Between the trimmed V and J ends, which lost 4 bases and 4 bases, there was a span of 10 bases. CDR1 MNHEY and CDR2 SVGAGI come from the germline V gene. The CDR3, as DNA: TGTGCCAGCAGTTTGGAGACTAGAGAGACCCAGTACTTC. Translated, it gives CASSLETRETQYF.

Note on this clone: The junction does not match germline at one end; this may be a read error. The V call is TRBV28, the J call TRBJ2-6, with TRBD1 matching over 7 bases. The V gene's germline CDR1 is MDHEN and CDR2 SYDVKM. The CDR3 sequence is 17 residues long. The CDR3 reads CASSPGTESSGANGLTF. In DNA, the CDR3 is TGTGCCAGCTCCCCCGGGACAGAGAGCTCTGGGGCCAACGGCCTGACTTTC.

V is TRBV21-1 and J is TRBJ1-1; the table's D call of TRBD1 was not tested on the DNA. TRBV21-1 is flagged as a pseudogene. This CDR3 region has 18 residues. Written as DNA, the CDR3 is TGTGCCAGCAGCAAAGTGAAGGGACAGGGCGTGTTGAGTACTGAAGCTTTCTTT. It specifies CASSKVKGQGVLSTEAFF.

This clone is a singleton in its sample. CDR3 bases: TGTGCCAGCAAGTCCTCGGGACAGGAAACCTACGAGCAGTACTTC. Its protein product is CASKSSGQETYEQYF. The J gene is TRBJ2-5, the V gene TRBV28, with 8 bases lining up with TRBD1. The J call may be incorrect, as the DNA end agrees better with TRBJ2-7. This CDR3 contains 15 residues. Germline CDR1 is MDHEN and CDR2 is SYDVKM.

The V call is TRBV5-8, the J call TRBJ1-5, with TRBD1 as a possible D gene (5 bases). Trimming cost V 1 base and J 7 bases, with 12 bases left between them. This CDR3 has 14 residues. Looked up from germline, CDR1 is SGHTS and CDR2 is YDEGEE. The CDR3 loop is CASSLTRTRQPQHF. CDR3 bases: TGTGCCAGCAGCTTGACCCGGACAAGACAGCCCCAGCATTTT.

This clone was observed a few times. The chain links TRBV5-1 to TRBJ2-1; TRBD2 matches 7 bases. CDR1 is SGHRS, CDR2 YFSETQ, per germline. The CDR3 loop spans 16 amino acids. The trim removed 3 bases at V and 5 bases at J, leaving 11 bases unmatched. The CDR3: CASSSDGLVADNEQFF. The CDR3 nucleotides read TGCGCCAGCAGCTCGGACGGACTAGTGGCGGACAATGAGCAGTTCTTC.

This clone was seen more than once but under ten times. The chain combines TRBV25-1 with TRBJ1-4; D not certain. The germline V and J ends were trimmed by 3 bases and 0 bases, with 5 bases remaining between them. Looked up from germline, CDR1 is MGHDK and CDR2 is SYGVNS. The CDR3 consists of 14 residues. CDR3 in DNA: TGTGCCAGCAGTGACCCCGCAACTAATGAAAAACTGTTTTTT. This encodes CASSDPATNEKLFF.

The chain employs TRBV7-2 and TRBJ2-2, with a tentative D call TRBD1 (5 bases). Per germline, CDR1 SGHTA and CDR2 FQGNSA. The CDR3 is made up of 14 amino acids. Trimming shortened V by 3 bases and J by 4 bases, and 9 bases separated the two germline ends. CDR3 sequence (DNA): TGTGCCAGCAGCTTCCAGGGCCCCACCGGGGAGCTGTTTTTT. Its protein product is CASSFQGPTGELFF.

This clone occurred a few times. The chain uses TRBV6-1 and TRBJ2-1, with a weak D call TRBD2 (6 bases). This CDR3 spans 12 amino acids. Trimming took off 7 bases at V and 9 bases at J, with 13 bases between the two ends. CDR1 is MNHNS, CDR2 SASEGT, per germline. This chain's CDR3 is CASTPYGGEQFF. In nucleotides, the CDR3 is TGTGCCAGCACCCCATACGGGGGTGAGCAGTTCTTC.

The chain recombines TRBV6-1 with TRBJ2-7, with a possible D match to TRBD2 (6 bases). Trimming removed 9 bases at V and 2 bases at J, with 14 bases between. The germline V gene encodes CDR1 MNHNS and CDR2 SASEGT. The CDR3 is 13 amino acids. CDR3 in amino acids: CARGRDGTYEQYF. The CDR3 DNA reads TGTGCCAGAGGGCGGGACGGGACCTACGAGCAGTACTTC.

V and J are TRBV29-1 and TRBJ2-7; tentative D call: TRBD1 (5 bases). CDR3 length: 13 amino acids. Germline V gene lookup returns CDR1 SQVTM and CDR2 ANQGSEA. V lost 3 bases and J lost 6, with 15 bases in between. CDR3 in amino acids: CSVDRMQGGEQYF. For the CDR3, the DNA is TGCAGCGTTGATAGGATGCAGGGCGGCGAGCAGTACTTC.

The V and J genes are TRBV11-1 and TRBJ2-1; D remains ambiguous. The CDR3 totals 14 residues. Germline CDR1 SGHAT, CDR2 FQDESV (reference sequence). Trimming pared 5 bases from V and 6 bases from J, leaving 14 bases between. CDR3 DNA sequence: TGTGCCAGCAGCAAAGGCGGCCTGCCCAATGAGCAGTTCTTC. The encoded protein is CASSKGGLPNEQFF.

This clone showed up just once. This chain connects TRBV7-9 to TRBJ1-1, with no clear D. This CDR3 comprises 14 residues. The germline V and J ends were trimmed by 5 bases and 0 bases, with 10 bases remaining between them. Germline V CDR1 and CDR2: SEHNR, FQNEAQ (reference sequence). This chain's CDR3 is CASSPSSVNTEAFF. CDR3 nucleotide sequence: TGTGCCAGCAGCCCCTCATCAGTGAACACTGAAGCTTTCTTT.

This chain joins TRBV19 and TRBJ2-1; D is possibly TRBD1 (6 bases). Germline lookup yields CDR1 LNHDA and CDR2 SQIVND (reference sequence). V lost 9 bases, J lost 10 bases, and 16 bases lay in between. The CDR3 covers 12 residues. The CDR3 DNA reads as TGTGCCAGCCTTTCTCAGGGGAACGAGCAGTTCTTC. This sequence encodes CASLSQGNEQFF.

The V gene is TRBV11-2, the J gene TRBJ2-1, with a possible D match to TRBD2 (5 bases). Germline CDR1 and CDR2: SGHAT and FQNNGV. CDR3 length: 14 amino acids. Trimming cost V 0 bases and J 4 bases, with 7 bases left between them. CDR3 in amino acids: CASSLERVYNEQFF. The CDR3, as DNA: TGTGCCAGCAGCTTAGAGCGGGTTTACAATGAGCAGTTCTTC. Based on the CDR3 plus reference TRBV11-2 and TRBJ2-1, the full variable domain is EAGVAQSPRYKIIEKRQSVAFWCNPISGHATLYWYQQILGQGPKLLIQFQNNGVVDDSQLPKDRFSAERLKGVDSTLKIQPAKLEDSAVYLCASSLERVYNEQFFGPGTRLTVL.

J is TRBJ2-3 and V is TRBV2; D call uncertain. Deletions cut 1 base from V and 4 bases from J, with 6 bases between. Looked up from germline, CDR1 is SNHLY and CDR2 is FYNNEI. The CDR3 has 13 amino acids. CDR3 residues: CASSEGVADTQYF. DNA for the CDR3: TGTGCCAGCAGTGAAGGAGTCGCAGATACGCAGTATTTT.

The chain carries TRBV27 and TRBJ1-5; 9 bases fit TRBD1. V trimming: 6 bases; J trimming: 4 bases; junction bases outside the gene matches: 4. The CDR3 extends over 14 amino acids. The germline V gene has CDR1 MNHEY and CDR2 SMNVEV (reference sequence). The CDR3 is CASRQGTGNQPQHF. The CDR3 coding sequence is TGTGCCAGCAGACAAGGGACAGGGAATCAGCCCCAGCATTTT.

V gene TRBV28 combines with J gene TRBJ2-2; TRBD2 agrees at 9 bases. Germline V CDR1 and CDR2: MDHEN, SYDVKM. This CDR3 is 16 amino acids long. V gave up 7 bases and J gave up 4 bases; unmatched junction bases: 10. CDR3 protein: CASIRVGGRVTGELFF. The CDR3 nucleotides read TGTGCCAGCATTAGAGTTGGCGGGAGGGTCACCGGGGAGCTGTTTTTT.

This clone was seen only once. This chain uses TRBV2 with TRBJ2-7; the D gene is possibly TRBD2 (5 bases). Germline-derived CDR1 and CDR2 are SNHLY and FYNNEI. The V and J ends lost 3 bases and 0 bases respectively, with 15 bases between them. The CDR3 loop spans 16 amino acids. The CDR3 region is CASSDEGPRFSYEQYF. DNA of the CDR3: TGTGCCAGCAGTGATGAGGGTCCGAGGTTCTCCTACGAGCAGTACTTC. Full variable domain (rest looked up from reference TRBV2 and TRBJ2-7): EPEVTQTPSHQVTQMGQEVILRCVPISNHLYFYWYRQILGQKVEFLVSFYNNEISEKSEIFDDQFSVERPDGSNFTLKIRSTKLEDSAMYFCASSDEGPRFSYEQYFGPGTRLTVT.

The chain uses TRBV7-9 and TRBJ1-5; D unclear. Germline CDR1 reads SEHNR; CDR2 reads FQNEAQ (reference sequence). The CDR3 covers 12 residues. The V end was cut by 3 bases, the J end by 6 bases, with 6 bases between. CDR3 residues: CASSFGVQPQHF. For the CDR3, the DNA is TGTGCCAGCAGCTTCGGGGTTCAGCCCCAGCATTTT. Combining the CDR3 with reference TRBV7-9 and TRBJ1-5 gives the whole variable domain DTGVSQNPRHKITKRGQNVTFRCDPISEHNRLYWYRQTLGQGPEFLTYFQNEAQLEKSRLLSDRFSAERPKGSFSTLEIQRTEQGDSAMYLCASSFGVQPQHFGDGTRLSIL.

The chain uses TRBV7-6 and TRBJ2-2; possibly TRBD1 for D (6 bases). This CDR3 contains 13 residues. Germline assignment: CDR1 SGHVS and CDR2 FNYEAQ. V was shortened by 4 bases and J by 4 bases, with 7 bases between the two germline ends. CDR3 sequence (DNA): TGTGCCAGCAGCTGGGACACCACCGGGGAGCTGTTTTTT. This codes for CASSWDTTGELFF.

This clone was detected a few times. The chain links TRBV5-4 to TRBJ2-2; D possibly corresponds to TRBD2 (6 bases). Trimming removed 0 bases from V and 2 bases from J, with 11 bases in between. Per germline, CDR1 SGHNT and CDR2 YYREEE (reference sequence). This CDR3 is 16 amino acids long. The CDR3 region is CASSLGPTRNTGELFF. CDR3 nucleotide sequence: TGTGCCAGCAGCTTGGGCCCGACTAGAAACACCGGGGAGCTGTTTTTT.

V gene TRBV6-1 combines with J gene TRBJ2-3; D unresolved. The germline gives CDR1 MNHNS, CDR2 SASEGT. This CDR3 contains 15 residues. V was pared by 7 bases and J by 0 bases, with 14 bases between. CDR3 bases: TGTGCCAGCAAGCAGGCACAGTCTAGCACAGATACGCAGTATTTT. Translating it yields CASKQAQSSTDTQYF.

The chain is built from TRBV18 and TRBJ2-5; 10 nucleotides match TRBD2. V shed 3 bases, J shed 2 bases, and the junction held 3 bases outside the gene matches. Germline lookup yields CDR1 KGHSH and CDR2 LQKENI. This CDR3 region has 15 residues. CDR3 region: CASSPSGREQETQYF. In DNA form, the CDR3 reads TGTGCCAGCTCACCGAGCGGGAGGGAGCAAGAGACCCAGTACTTC.

This chain joins TRBV9 and TRBJ2-1; 7 positions agree with TRBD2. After removal of 5 bases from V and 4 bases from J, the junction contained 9 bases not matched to a gene. The CDR3 runs 15 residues. From germline, CDR1 is SGDLS and CDR2 YYNGEE. The CDR3 DNA sequence: TGTGCCAGCAGTCGGAGAGAAGCGGGATACAATGAGCAGTTCTTC. Encoded protein: CASSRREAGYNEQFF. Drawing the rest from reference TRBV9 and TRBJ2-1, the complete variable domain is DSGVTQTPKHLITATGQRVTLRCSPRSGDLSVYWYQQSLDQGLQFLIQYYNGEERAKGNILERFSAQQFPDLHSELNLSSLELGDSALYFCASSRREAGYNEQFFGPGTRLTVL.

The chain is built from TRBV10-3 and TRBJ1-4; the match to TRBD1 covers 7 bases. Per the germline V gene, CDR1 is ENHRY and CDR2 is SYGVKD. The CDR3 is 15 residues long. The V and J ends lost 3 bases and 8 bases, in that order; junction bases with no gene match: 9. CDR3 sequence reads: CAISDGRQGGEKLFF. CDR3 nucleotide sequence: TGTGCCATCAGTGACGGGAGACAGGGAGGAGAAAAACTGTTTTTT.

V gene TRBV7-9 combines with J gene TRBJ2-3; 7 nucleotides align to TRBD2. The CDR3 totals 14 residues. The germline V gene has CDR1 SEHNR and CDR2 FQNEAQ (reference sequence). V trimming: 3 bases; J trimming: 4 bases; junction bases outside the gene matches: 4. CDR3 sequence (DNA): TGTGCCAGCAGCTTTTCTAGCGGCGCAGATACGCAGTATTTT. This gives the protein CASSFSSGADTQYF. The entire variable domain, with the rest obtained from reference TRBV7-9 and TRBJ2-3, is as follows: DTGVSQNPRHKITKRGQNVTFRCDPISEHNRLYWYRQTLGQGPEFLTYFQNEAQLEKSRLLSDRFSAERPKGSFSTLEIQRTEQGDSAMYLCASSFSSGADTQYFGPGTRLTVL.

The chain combines TRBV6-4 with TRBJ1-5; no reliable D call. CDR1 and CDR2 (germline): MRHNA, SNTAGT. The V and J ends lost 6 bases and 0 bases respectively, with 15 bases between them. There are 16 residues in the CDR3. The CDR3 region is CASRPHAGNSNQPQHF. The DNA for the CDR3 is TGTGCCAGCAGGCCTCACGCGGGGAATAGCAATCAGCCCCAGCATTTT.